This entry features one T cell receptor beta chain sequence. The antigen is undetermined. The data are from a study of human T cells and chemical hapten exposure. Overall study findings and caveats: No change in TCRs above 1 in 1000 frequency was produced by DPC sensitization.

Unfractionated whole blood was the source from which total RNA was extracted. This CDR3 region has 15 residues. V shed 3 bases, J shed 5 bases, and the junction held 8 bases outside the gene matches. Germline V CDR1 and CDR2: DFQATT, SNEGSKA (reference sequence). As the library was built, unique molecular identifiers were attached to individual cDNA molecules. TCRdb redid the calling of the reads with MiXCR, one entry per CDR3 protein. The profile shows about 3,100 distinct CDR3 sequences, 49% of them singletons. The TCR comes from a human donor who had alopecia or was a healthy volunteer (not recorded which). Some clones in this sample may be carry-over from other donors' samples. This table probably holds off-target reads from a library built for another chain. The sample consisted of whole blood. The V gene is TRBV20-1, the J gene TRBJ2-5; 11 positions agree with TRBD2. CDR3 amino acids: CSARGSGRAWETQYF. The CDR3 DNA is TGCAGTGCTAGGGGTAGCGGGAGGGCCTGGGAGACCCAGTACTTC.